One and the same sample provided the 27 T cell receptor beta chains below, sequenced in a study of a mutant IDH1 vaccine in newly diagnosed glioma. Only in-frame clones appear in the TCRdb table, and some are missing; sequencing was by immunoSEQ multiplex PCR. The profile shows roughly 50,000 clones, 80% to 85% of them singletons. Time point specified: week 35, safety follow-up. Alongside topical imiquimod, each dose of vaccine comprised 300 ug of mutant IDH1 20-mer peptide. The antigens for these receptors are not known. Sequences were derived from PBMCs, sampled from a glioma patient whose treatment included an IDH1 peptide vaccine. All receptors come from a woman aged 18-35 years with glioma.

V usage is TRBV5-1 and J usage is TRBJ2-3; TRBD1 aligns across 9 bases. J was trimmed by 4 bases and V by 9 bases; bases with no gene match: 9. The CDR3 runs 14 residues. Germline loops: CDR1 SGHRS, CDR2 YFSETQ. The CDR3 loop reads CANRDRDLADTQYF. The CDR3 region has the DNA TGCGCCAACCGGGACAGGGACCTAGCAGATACGCAGTATTTT.

This clone was seen more than once but under ten times. The chain couples TRBV13 to TRBJ1-1; TRBD1 is a possible D gene (5 bases). Germline V lookup: CDR1 PRHDT, CDR2 FYEKMQ (reference sequence). Trimming took 5 bases from V and 4 from J, leaving 8 bases between them. This CDR3 is built from 12 residues. This CDR3 is CASSKGVTEAFF. The CDR3 bases are TGTGCCAGCAGCAAAGGGGTCACTGAAGCTTTCTTT.

The chain has TRBV7-2 and TRBJ2-3; D unclear. V gave up 2 bases and J gave up 4 bases, with 10 bases separating them. Germline assignment: CDR1 SGHTA and CDR2 FQGNSA. The CDR3 spans 14 residues. Here the CDR3 DNA reads TGTGCCAGCAGCTTAATCCGTATGCCAGATACGCAGTATTTT. It codes for CASSLIRMPDTQYF.

The rearrangement uses TRBV7-2 and TRBJ1-1; 8 bases are shared with TRBD1. J was trimmed by 9 bases and V by 4 bases; bases with no gene match: 7. The CDR3 is 13 amino acids. CDR1 is SGHTA, CDR2 FQGNSA, per germline. CDR3 region: CASSYNRDRKAFF. For the CDR3, the DNA is TGTGCCAGCAGCTACAACCGGGACAGGAAAGCTTTCTTT.

In this sample, this clone turned up a few times. The rearrangement links TRBV7-9 to TRBJ1-1; a weak D match, TRBD1 (6 bases). Trimming pared 1 base from V and 7 bases from J, leaving 13 bases between. This CDR3 is built from 14 residues. CDR1 is SEHNR, CDR2 FQNEAQ, per germline (reference sequence). CDR3: CASSLVAGGSEAFF. CDR3 DNA: TGTGCCAGCAGCTTAGTGGCGGGGGGCAGTGAAGCTTTCTTT.

The chain uses TRBV9 and TRBJ2-7; TRBD1 agrees at 10 bases. CDR3 length equals 15 residues. Losses at the gene ends were 5 bases for V and 3 bases for J; bases not matched to a gene: 8. The germline V gene has CDR1 SGDLS and CDR2 YYNGEE. Here the CDR3 DNA reads TGTGCCAGCAGTCCCACGGGACAGGGGAACTACGAGCAGTACTTC. This codes for CASSPTGQGNYEQYF.

The chain is built from TRBV5-1 and TRBJ1-1, with D perhaps TRBD1 (6 bases). The CDR3 consists of 15 residues. V was clipped by 4 bases and J by 1 base, with 14 bases between them. Germline V lookup: CDR1 SGHRS, CDR2 YFSETQ. The CDR3 sequence: CASSQTQGKNTEAFF. The CDR3 coding sequence is TGCGCCAGCAGCCAAACACAGGGTAAGAACACTGAAGCTTTCTTT.

The chain couples TRBV6-1 to TRBJ1-1, with D hard to call. The germline V gene has CDR1 MNHNS and CDR2 SASEGT. This CDR3 spans 11 amino acids. V was trimmed by 7 bases and J by 1 base, leaving 4 bases between them. The CDR3 sequence is CASTENTEAFF. In nucleotides, the CDR3 is TGTGCCAGCACGGAGAACACTGAAGCTTTCTTT.

This clone came up a few times. The chain joins TRBV4-2 to TRBJ1-1; tentative D call: TRBD1 (5 bases). Germline V gene lookup returns CDR1 LGHNA and CDR2 YNFKEQ. CDR3 size: 15 residues. The V and J ends lost 0 bases and 1 base respectively, with 9 bases between them. CDR3 bases: TGTGCCAGCAGCCAAGATGGGGGGAGGAACACTGAAGCTTTCTTT. This encodes CASSQDGGRNTEAFF.

J is TRBJ2-3 and V is TRBV15; weak D call: TRBD1 (6 bases). The V and J ends lost 5 bases and 2 bases respectively, with 14 bases between them. Germline-derived CDR1 and CDR2 are LNHNV and YYDKDF (reference sequence). The CDR3 has 15 amino acids. The CDR3 sequence: CATSSQSGATDTQYF. For the CDR3, the DNA is TGTGCCACCAGCTCTCAATCAGGGGCCACAGATACGCAGTATTTT.

This clone was detected once. The chain couples TRBV11-3 to TRBJ2-7; D is perhaps TRBD1 or TRBD2 (5 bases each). V was clipped by 7 bases and J by 2 bases, with 18 bases between them. The CDR3 extends over 15 amino acids. In germline, CDR1 is SGHNT, CDR2 YENEEA. The CDR3 bases are TGTGCCAGCAACTTGAACGGGGACGGTGCCTACGAGCAGTACTTC. This encodes CASNLNGDGAYEQYF.

This chain uses TRBV4-3 with TRBJ2-5; 11 bases match TRBD2. The J call may be wrong; the DNA end is better matched by TRBJ2-7. The CDR3 is 15 residues long. The germline V gene has CDR1 LGHNA and CDR2 YSLEER. The CDR3, as DNA: TGCGCCAGCAGCCAAGGACTAGCGGGGAGTTACGAGCAGTACTTC. Protein: CASSQGLAGSYEQYF.

This chain connects TRBV27 to TRBJ2-3, with D possibly TRBD1 on 6 matching bases. This CDR3 contains 16 residues. V lost 3 bases and J lost 6, with 19 bases in between. CDR1 and CDR2 (germline): MNHEY, SMNVEV (reference sequence). CDR3 bases: TGTGCCAGCAGTTTGAGAAGACAGGCCCGTTTGGATACGCAGTATTTT. Translation gives CASSLRRQARLDTQYF.

V usage is TRBV6-5 and J usage is TRBJ1-2; 7 nucleotides agree with TRBD1. V was pared by 5 bases and J by 2 bases, with 8 bases of the junction left unmatched. Germline V lookup: CDR1 MNHEY, CDR2 SVGAGI. There are 15 residues in the CDR3. The chain's CDR3 is CASSRPSTGNYGYTF. The DNA of the CDR3 is TGTGCCAGCAGTCGACCTTCGACAGGGAACTATGGCTACACCTTC.

V and J are TRBV7-2 and TRBJ2-5; D remains unclear. V lost 5 bases and J lost 6, with 10 bases in between. The germline gives CDR1 SGHTA, CDR2 FQGNSA. The CDR3 length is 12 residues. Written as DNA, the CDR3 is TGTGCCAGCAGCCCCCGACGGAAGACCCAGTACTTC. Its translation: CASSPRRKTQYF.

V gene TRBV7-9 combines with J gene TRBJ2-7; TRBD1 agrees at 10 bases. The CDR3 sequence is 16 residues long. CDR1 is SEHNR, CDR2 FQNEAQ, per germline (reference sequence). The trim removed 3 bases at V and 4 bases at J, leaving 9 bases unmatched. This chain's CDR3 is CASSFLLGQGWYEQYF. CDR3 coding DNA: TGTGCCAGCAGCTTCCTGTTGGGACAGGGGTGGTACGAGCAGTACTTC. The full variable domain, with the rest looked up from reference TRBV7-9 and TRBJ2-7, is DTGVSQNPRHKITKRGQNVTFRCDPISEHNRLYWYRQTLGQGPEFLTYFQNEAQLEKSRLLSDRFSAERPKGSFSTLEIQRTEQGDSAMYLCASSFLLGQGWYEQYFGPGTRLTVT.

This chain uses TRBV10-3 with TRBJ2-7; D is ambiguous. Germline-derived CDR1 and CDR2 are ENHRY and SYGVKD. The length of the CDR3 is 14 residues. Trimming removed 5 bases at V and 4 bases at J, with 15 bases between. This CDR3 is CAISYSGKGYEQYF. The CDR3, as DNA: TGTGCCATCAGTTATTCCGGTAAAGGGTACGAGCAGTACTTC.

The genes are TRBV5-6 and TRBJ2-3, with a weak D call TRBD2 (6 bases). The CDR3 is made up of 11 amino acids. V gave up 6 bases and J gave up 8 bases, with 10 bases separating them. The germline V gene has CDR1 SGHDT and CDR2 YYEEEE. The CDR3 bases are TGTGCCAGCACCATGGGGGGTACGCAGTATTTT. Its translation is CASTMGGTQYF.

The chain is built from TRBV9 and TRBJ1-1; 10 positions match TRBD1. There are 14 residues in the CDR3. Germline V CDR1 and CDR2: SGDLS, YYNGEE. V lost 4 bases, J lost 11 bases, and 11 bases stayed unmatched. The CDR3 spells CASSPLDRGRGAFF. In nucleotides, the CDR3 is TGTGCCAGCAGCCCCCTTGACAGGGGGCGCGGGGCTTTCTTT.

CDR3 sequence reads: CASSLRGPNSPLHF. The DNA of the CDR3 is TGTGCCAGCAGCTTAAGGGGCCCTAATTCACCCCTCCACTTT. J is TRBJ1-6 and V is TRBV7-3; possibly TRBD1 for D (5 bases). The CDR3 covers 14 residues. V was cut by 1 base and J by 6 bases, with 7 bases left in between. Germline lookup yields CDR1 SGHTA and CDR2 FQGTGA.

J is TRBJ2-7 and V is TRBV18; 10 bases are shared with TRBD2. The germline CDR1 and CDR2 sequences are KGHSH and LQKENI. This CDR3 region has 18 residues. The V gene end was trimmed by 6 bases and the J gene end by 2 bases; junction bases not matched to a gene: 16. DNA of the CDR3: TGTGCCAGCTCCATCCTTCCAGCGGGACTAGCGCATCCCTACGAGCAGTACTTC. It encodes CASSILPAGLAHPYEQYF.

The chain has TRBV11-2 and TRBJ1-2; D might be TRBD1 (5 bases). CDR1 is SGHAT and CDR2 is FQNNGV in the germline V gene. V was trimmed by 0 bases and J by 5 bases, leaving 10 bases between them. The CDR3 covers 14 residues. The chain's CDR3 is CASSLDGAGYGYTF. CDR3 DNA sequence: TGTGCCAGCAGCTTAGACGGGGCAGGGTATGGCTACACCTTC.

The V call is TRBV4-3, the J call TRBJ2-7, with D unclear. The V end lost 1 base, the J end lost 4 bases, and 11 bases lay between the germline ends. Per the germline V gene, CDR1 is LGHNA and CDR2 is YSLEER. This CDR3 has 14 amino acids. The DNA of the CDR3 is TGCGCCAGCAGCCAAGGCCACATGGAGTACGAGCAGTACTTC. It translates to CASSQGHMEYEQYF.

The rearrangement uses TRBV9 and TRBJ2-3; D is unclear. Germline V CDR1 and CDR2: SGDLS, YYNGEE. V lost 1 base and J 6 bases, leaving 6 bases between the germline ends. The CDR3 spans 12 residues. The DNA for the CDR3 is TGTGCCAGCAGCGTAAAGCCCGATACGCAGTATTTT. Protein product: CASSVKPDTQYF.

This chain links TRBV7-8 with TRBJ2-2; the match to TRBD1 covers 8 bases. Losses at the gene ends were 6 bases for V and 0 bases for J; bases not matched to a gene: 3. Looked up from germline, CDR1 is SGHVS and CDR2 is FQNEAQ. The CDR3 extends over 15 amino acids. CDR3 residues: CASRGGQANTGELFF. As DNA, the CDR3 is TGTGCCAGCAGGGGGGGACAGGCGAACACCGGGGAGCTGTTTTTT.

V usage is TRBV9 and J usage is TRBJ2-4; 8 bases map to TRBD2. V lost 4 bases, J lost 8 bases, and 5 bases stayed unmatched. The CDR3 sequence is 13 residues long. CDR1 SGDLS and CDR2 YYNGEE come from the germline V gene. The CDR3 DNA reads as TGTGCCAGCAGCTTCCCCGGGGGGGACATTCAGTACTTC. It translates to CASSFPGGDIQYF.

In this sample, this clone turned up once. The rearrangement links TRBV6-5 to TRBJ1-1; D is possibly TRBD1 (5 bases). CDR1 and CDR2 from the germline V gene are MNHEY and SVGAGI. CDR3 length: 12 amino acids. V lost 3 bases and J lost 8, with 10 bases in between. The CDR3 spells CASSYGTAEAFF. CDR3 bases: TGTGCCAGCAGTTATGGGACTGCCGAAGCTTTCTTT.